This passage covers 11 T cell receptor beta chains from one sample sequenced in a study of T-cell memory formation after mild COVID-19. One entry per CDR3 protein, called by TCRdb with MiXCR from the 5' RACE reads. Of 300,000 or so distinct CDR3 sequences in the sample, about a sixth are singletons; the top ten hold less than 30%. The sequencing input was PBMCs or a T cell subset sorted from them (not recorded which). The receptors were gathered from a man aged 18-30 years who had mild COVID-19 (a few samples of this study predate the infection). Cell type and time point are not known.

This rearrangement joins TRBV6-2 or TRBV6-3 to TRBJ1-2, with D possibly matching TRBD1 (6 bases). Trimming removed 5 bases at V and 5 bases at J, with 12 bases between. Germline loops: CDR1 MNHEY, CDR2 SVGEGT. The CDR3 consists of 13 residues. The CDR3, as DNA: TGTGCCAGCAGTCCACAGGGAGAGTATGGCTACACCTTC. It yields the protein CASSPQGEYGYTF.

This clonotype was recorded a few times. CDR3 bases: TGTGCCAGCAGTCGAACAGGGTTGGAGACCCAGTACTTC. Its translation: CASSRTGLETQYF. This chain links TRBV7-9 with TRBJ2-5; D might be TRBD1 (6 bases). With 6 bases removed from V and 5 bases from J, the gap between germline ends came to 13 bases. Germline CDR1 and CDR2: SEHNR and FQNEAQ (reference sequence). The CDR3 spans 13 residues.

There are a few counts of this clonotype. The CDR3 is CASSLAARGTQYF. CDR3 DNA sequence: TGTGCCAGCAGTTTGGCCGCCCGAGGTACGCAGTATTTT. The rearrangement uses TRBV27 and TRBJ2-3; D unresolved. The CDR3 extends over 13 amino acids. Germline V gene data show CDR1 as MNHEY and CDR2 as SMNVEV (reference sequence). V shed 3 bases and J shed 8 bases, with 12 bases lying between them.

This rearrangement joins TRBV4-1 to TRBJ2-6; D may match TRBD1 or TRBD2 (5 bases each). This CDR3 region has 20 residues. V lost 1 base and J 0 bases, leaving 19 bases between the germline ends. Germline values: CDR1 MGHRA, CDR2 YSYEKL. CDR3 nucleotide sequence: TGCGCCAGCAGCCAAGGGGAGACAGCTTACCCACGCTCTGGGGCCAACGTCCTGACTTTC. This translates into CASSQGETAYPRSGANVLTF.

The count of this clonotype is one. This rearrangement joins TRBV6-4 to TRBJ1-2; D not certain. Trimming removed 0 bases from V and 7 bases from J, with 9 bases in between. CDR3 length equals 13 residues. CDR1 is MRHNA and CDR2 is SNTAGT in the germline V gene. The CDR3 nucleotides read TGTGCCAGCAGTGACTCTAGCTACCCTGGCTACACCTTC. This encodes CASSDSSYPGYTF.

This clonotype has just a few counts. The chain carries TRBV7-3 and TRBJ2-6, with TRBD2 matching over 13 bases. Trimming removed 5 bases from V and 2 bases from J; junction bases left unmatched: 3. The CDR3 totals 17 residues. Germline V gene data show CDR1 as SGHTA and CDR2 as FQGTGA. CDR3 in amino acids: CASSTSGGAPGANVLTF. CDR3 DNA sequence: TGTGCCAGCAGCACTAGCGGGGGGGCCCCTGGGGCCAACGTCCTGACTTTC.

The rearrangement links TRBV10-3 to TRBJ2-6, with D possibly TRBD2 on 6 matching bases. The germline V and J ends were trimmed by 4 bases and 0 bases, with 10 bases remaining between them. The length of the CDR3 is 16 residues. CDR1 and CDR2 from the germline V gene are ENHRY and SYGVKD. The DNA for the CDR3 is TGTGCCATCAGTGCCGGCGGGGACTCTGGGGCCAACGTCCTGACTTTC. This translates into CAISAGGDSGANVLTF.

This clonotype was seen a few times. V and J are TRBV29-1 and TRBJ1-2, with TRBD1 matching 7 bases. The CDR3 is made up of 14 amino acids. The germline V gene encodes CDR1 SQVTM and CDR2 ANQGSEA. V dropped 3 bases and J dropped 2; count of bases not matched to a gene: 6. CDR3 in DNA: TGCAGCGTTGAGGCGGGACAGCCAAACTATGGCTACACCTTC. This translates into CSVEAGQPNYGYTF.

This chain uses TRBV7-9 with TRBJ1-3; D unclear. Looked up from germline, CDR1 is SEHNR and CDR2 is FQNEAQ (reference sequence). This CDR3 comprises 15 residues. Trimming took 5 bases from V and 6 from J, leaving 17 bases between them. CDR3 nucleotide sequence: TGTGCCAGCAGCACCCCACCAGGCTGGGAAAACACCATATATTTT. Its translation is CASSTPPGWENTIYF.

This rearrangement joins TRBV7-9 to TRBJ2-1; perhaps D is TRBD1 or TRBD2 (5 bases each). Germline V gene lookup returns CDR1 SEHNR and CDR2 FQNEAQ (reference sequence). V gave up 7 bases and J gave up 4 bases, with 11 bases separating them. This CDR3 is built from 13 residues. This chain's CDR3 is CASTSGPYNEQFF. The CDR3 nucleotides read TGTGCCAGCACCTCGGGACCTTACAATGAGCAGTTCTTC.

This clonotype has only a few counts. This chain links TRBV12-3 or TRBV12-4 with TRBJ1-3, with 7 bases identical to TRBD1. This CDR3 contains 15 residues. With 3 bases clipped from V and 1 base from J, the junction kept 3 bases outside the gene matches. In DNA, the CDR3 is TGTGCCAGCAGTTTCCAGGGGGGATCTGGAAACACCATATATTTT. It is translated as CASSFQGGSGNTIYF.